This TCR beta chain was identified in a study of blood T cell repertoires in COVID-19. V lost 6 bases, J lost 6 bases, and 1 base stayed unmatched. The CDR3 runs to 11 residues. Libraries were prepared by immunoSEQ multiplex PCR; TCRdb keeps only in-frame clonotypes and omits some of them. The data contain some 300,000 clones, 85% to 90% of them seen just once; the ten biggest clones take up around 5.8%. With respect to this clone: The same CDR3 also results from other DNA sequences found in this sample.

This chain links TRBV12-3 or TRBV12-4 with TRBJ1-1; 7 bases agree with TRBD1. The receptor comes from a woman aged 45 to 65 with COVID-19, enrolled during active disease. The source material was peripheral blood. The CDR3 region is CASRTGPEAFF. CDR3 coding DNA: TGTGCCAGCAGGACAGGGCCTGAAGCTTTCTTT.